This is a list of T cell receptor beta chains from one sample in a study of blood T cell repertoires in COVID-19. Profiled with immunoSEQ multiplex PCR; TCRdb holds only in-frame clones, not every one. Of approximately 300,000 clones listed, roughly 90% are singletons. Material for sequencing was peripheral blood. Source of these receptors: a woman aged 40 to 50 with COVID-19, enrolled during active disease. The CDR3 runs from the conserved cysteine through the conserved F or W. The D gene is left open where the match is weak.

v_call: TRBV5-1
j_call: TRBJ2-7
d_call: TRBD1
cdr3_nt: TGCGCCAGCAGCTTGGCTCCAACAGGGGTATCCTACGAGCAGTACTTC
cdr3_aa: CASSLAPTGVSYEQYF

v_call: TRBV10-3
j_call: TRBJ1-4
d_call: TRBD1
cdr3_nt: TGTGCCATCAGTGGGACAGGCGGTGCAACTAATGAAAAACTGTTTTTT
cdr3_aa: CAISGTGGATNEKLFF

v_call: TRBV29-1
j_call: TRBJ2-7
d_call: NA
cdr3_nt: TGCAGCGTTGAATCCGGGGCCTACGAGCAGTACTTC
cdr3_aa: CSVESGAYEQYF

v_call: TRBV28
j_call: TRBJ2-7
d_call: NA
cdr3_nt: TGTGCCAGCAGAACCGGGGGAACGTACGAGCAGTACTTC
cdr3_aa: CASRTGGTYEQYF

v_call: TRBV3-1/TRBV3-2
j_call: TRBJ2-7
d_call: TRBD1
cdr3_nt: TGTGCCAGCAGCCTGGGACAGCCTGCTTGGAGGGAGCAGTACTTC
cdr3_aa: CASSLGQPAWREQYF

v_call: TRBV28
j_call: TRBJ1-3
d_call: NA
cdr3_nt: TGTGCCAGCAGCCGAGAGATGACAGCTTCTGGAAACACCATATATTTT
cdr3_aa: CASSREMTASGNTIYF

v_call: TRBV7-9
j_call: TRBJ1-5
d_call: NA
cdr3_nt: TGTGCCAGCAGCTTCGGACTTGGTCCGGGTCAGCCCCAGCATTTT
cdr3_aa: CASSFGLGPGQPQHF

v_call: TRBV5-4
j_call: TRBJ2-5
d_call: TRBD2
cdr3_nt: TGTGCCAGCAGCTTGGTTGGGTTCGCGGGGGAGGAGACCCAGTACTTC
cdr3_aa: CASSLVGFAGEETQYF

v_call: TRBV5-8
j_call: TRBJ2-1
d_call: TRBD2
cdr3_nt: TGTGCCAGCAGATTGACTAGCGGGAGGGAGCTAAGGAATGAGCAGTTCTTC
cdr3_aa: CASRLTSGRELRNEQFF

v_call: TRBV5-1
j_call: TRBJ1-2
d_call: TRBD1
cdr3_nt: TGCGCCAGCAGTAGGACAGGGGAAGGCTACACCTTC
cdr3_aa: CASSRTGEGYTF

v_call: TRBV3-1/TRBV3-2
j_call: TRBJ1-6
d_call: NA
cdr3_nt: TGTGCCAGCAGCCAATGGGGCAATTCACCCCTCCACTTT
cdr3_aa: CASSQWGNSPLHF

v_call: TRBV27
j_call: TRBJ2-5
d_call: TRBD2
cdr3_nt: TGTGCCAGCAGTTTATTTAGCGGGGGGGCTCGAGAGACCCAGTACTTC
cdr3_aa: CASSLFSGGARETQYF

v_call: TRBV4-3
j_call: TRBJ2-1
d_call: TRBD2
cdr3_nt: TGCGCCAGCAGCCAAGCCACTAGCGGCTCCTACAATGAGCAGTTCTTC
cdr3_aa: CASSQATSGSYNEQFF

v_call: TRBV4-3
j_call: TRBJ2-6
d_call: TRBD1
cdr3_nt: TGCGCCAGCAGCCTTGGGACAGGGGGCGCTGGGGCCAACGTCCTGACTTTC
cdr3_aa: CASSLGTGGAGANVLTF

v_call: TRBV2
j_call: TRBJ1-1
d_call: NA
cdr3_nt: TGTGCCAGCAGTGACGCAGGGCTGAACACTGAAGCTTTCTTT
cdr3_aa: CASSDAGLNTEAFF

v_call: TRBV9
j_call: TRBJ1-4
d_call: NA
cdr3_nt: TGTGCCAGCAGCGTAATCCCGGACGGGGATGAAAAACTGTTTTTT
cdr3_aa: CASSVIPDGDEKLFF

v_call: TRBV15
j_call: TRBJ2-1
d_call: NA
cdr3_nt: TGTGCCACCAGCAGAGTCGGTACGGCGGGGTCCTCCTACAATGAGCAGTTCTTC
cdr3_aa: CATSRVGTAGSSYNEQFF

v_call: TRBV5-1
j_call: TRBJ2-5
d_call: TRBD1
cdr3_nt: TGCGCCAGCAGCTTTGGACAGGGGGAGACCCAGTACTTC
cdr3_aa: CASSFGQGETQYF